This is a list of T cell receptor beta chains from one sample in a study of early T cells in non-severe SARS-CoV-2 infection. TCRdb redid the calling of the 5' RACE reads with MiXCR, one entry per CDR3 protein. The sample records some 88,000 distinct CDR3 sequences, approximately 15% being singletons. The specimen comprised whole blood, sampled at baseline. The receptors were sampled from an adult who was a healthcare worker with PCR-confirmed SARS-CoV-2 infection or an uninfected control (not recorded which). Both conserved end residues are part of each CDR3. A D gene is named only where the DNA matches it firmly. Only part of the rows carry a size: once, few, many, or a class if the clone is expanded.

J: TRBJ2-3; size: -; V: TRBV11-2; D: TRBD2; DNA: TGTGCCAGCATGCGACTAGCGGGAGATACGCAGTATTTT; CDR3: CASMRLAGDTQYF
J: TRBJ2-1; size: -; V: TRBV7-8; D: -; DNA: TGTGCCAGCAGCTTAGAGGGTAGTCCTGAGCAGTTCTTC; CDR3: CASSLEGSPEQFF
J: TRBJ2-1; size: -; V: TRBV24-1; D: -; DNA: TGTGCCACCGGGAGGCCCGAATCCAATGAGCAGTTCTTC; CDR3: CATGRPESNEQFF
J: TRBJ1-1; size: -; V: TRBV6-6; D: -; DNA: TGTGCCAGCAGTTACTCGATGGGTGCTGAAGCTTTCTTT; CDR3: CASSYSMGAEAFF
J: TRBJ2-3; size: -; V: TRBV6-2/TRBV6-3; D: TRBD2; DNA: TGTGCCAGCAGCACTAGCGGGAACACAGATACGCAGTATTTT; CDR3: CASSTSGNTDTQYF
J: TRBJ2-7; size: -; V: TRBV7-8; D: TRBD2; DNA: TGTGCCAGCAGCTTAAGGCTAGCGGGAACCCTCGAGCAGTACTTC; CDR3: CASSLRLAGTLEQYF
J: TRBJ2-1; size: few; V: TRBV19; D: TRBD2; DNA: TGTGCCAGTAGTCAACAGGGGCCGGGACTAGCGGGATTCAATGAGCAGTTCTTC; CDR3: CASSQQGPGLAGFNEQFF
J: TRBJ2-1; size: few; V: TRBV20-1; D: -; DNA: TGCAGTGCCAACCGGGACTCCCTTTACAATGAGCAGTTCTTC; CDR3: CSANRDSLYNEQFF
J: TRBJ1-3; size: few; V: TRBV5-4; D: -; DNA: TGTGCCAGCAGCTTGAAGGAAAACACCATATATTTT; CDR3: CASSLKENTIYF
J: TRBJ2-3; size: few; V: TRBV2; D: -; DNA: TGTGCCAGCAGTCCCGGGCCCAAGGCGGGAGATACGCAGTATTTT; CDR3: CASSPGPKAGDTQYF
J: TRBJ2-7; size: few; V: TRBV28; D: -; DNA: TGTGCCAGTCTCCCGTTTGGGGGGCCCTCCTACGAGCAGTACTTC; CDR3: CASLPFGGPSYEQYF
J: TRBJ2-3; size: many; V: TRBV5-1; D: -; DNA: TGCGCCAGCAGCTTGTATACCGGGAGTGTTGATACGCAGTATTTT; CDR3: CASSLYTGSVDTQYF
J: TRBJ2-7; size: many; V: TRBV24-1; D: TRBD2; DNA: TGTGCCACCAGTGTCGGGACTAGCGGGGCCTACGAGCAGTACTTC; CDR3: CATSVGTSGAYEQYF
J: TRBJ1-1; size: -; V: TRBV5-5; D: TRBD1; DNA: TGTGCCAGCAGCTTGATCGGACAGGGGACTGAAGCTTTCTTT; CDR3: CASSLIGQGTEAFF
J: TRBJ2-1; size: few; V: TRBV7-8; D: TRBD2; DNA: TGTGCCAGCAGCCGGACTAGCGGTTTCGATGAGCAGTTCTTC; CDR3: CASSRTSGFDEQFF
J: TRBJ2-1; size: few; V: TRBV5-1; D: -; DNA: TGCGCCAGCAGCTTGGCCGCAGCCTACAATGAGCAGTTCTTC; CDR3: CASSLAAAYNEQFF